This T cell receptor beta chain appears in the sequencing data of a study of CD8 T cells in ankylosing spondylitis. Study-level points and caveats: Characteristic of ankylosing spondylitis blood, it appeared, was a TCR beta motif comprising fewer than 10 highly homologous variants. There were earlier reports of some motif variants in reactive arthritis synovial fluid and blood.

CDR3 length equals 16 residues. With V trimmed by 2 bases and J by 2 bases, 7 bases remained unmatched. Germline values: CDR1 SGHTA, CDR2 FQGNSA. A quantitative 5'-RACE method, one with molecular barcodes, was used to make TCR beta libraries. TCRdb processed the 5' RACE reads anew with MiXCR; each CDR3 protein has one entry. The sample lists around 140,000 distinct CDR3 sequences; over 15% were seen once. Turning to this clonotype: Its target is not known.

The TCR sequence derives from a male donor with ankylosing spondylitis. The V call is TRBV7-2, the J call TRBJ2-5, with 8 bases matching TRBD2. The sample taken for sequencing was blood, either unsorted or a sorted T cell fraction (not recorded which). CDR3 coding DNA: TGTGCCAGCAGCTTAAGGTCTAGCGGGTATCAAGAGACCCAGTACTTC. This gives the protein CASSLRSSGYQETQYF. The complete variable domain, with remaining parts taken from reference TRBV7-2 and TRBJ2-5, reads GAGVSQSPSNKVTEKGKDVELRCDPISGHTALYWYRQSLGQGLEFLIYFQGNSAPDKSGLPSDRFSAERTGGSVSTLTIQRTQQEDSAVYLCASSLRSSGYQETQYFGPGTRLLVL.